The TCR beta chain described here comes from a study of shared clonotypes between healthy human individuals. Study results and limitations: Larger richness was generally estimated for naive than memory subsets.

Some clones are missing from TCRdb's copy, which holds only in-frame ones; the method was immunoSEQ multiplex PCR. The data hold millions of clones, with 85% to 95% observed a single time. For this clone: Antigen unknown.

The V and J ends lost 4 bases and 0 bases, in that order; junction bases with no gene match: 5. Germline V gene lookup returns CDR1 SGHKS and CDR2 YYEKEE (reference sequence). The CDR3 has 17 residues. The sequence derives from a man younger than 35 in good health. Sequencing was done on a sample of naive CD4+ T cells sorted from blood. Stated subset: CD45RA+ positively selected. The chain employs TRBV5-5 and TRBJ1-6, with 9 bases identical to TRBD1. The CDR3 DNA is TGTGCCAGCAGCACGGGACAGGGAAGCTCCTATAATTCACCCCTCCACTTT. Amino acid sequence: CASSTGQGSSYNSPLHF.